This paragraph covers one T cell receptor beta chain sequence. The data belong to a study of T cell repertoires in cytomegalovirus infection. TCRdb re-called the reads with MiXCR, one entry per CDR3 protein. Of fewer than 550,000 distinct CDR3 sequences listed, about a quarter were seen once; the top ten hold 13%. The CDR3 runs 14 residues. J was trimmed by 8 bases and V by 2 bases; bases with no gene match: 4. Germline V gene sequence: CDR1 MNHEY, CDR2 SMNVEV (reference sequence). This chain uses TRBV27 with TRBJ2-2; 8 bases fit TRBD1. The receptor was isolated from a human donor in good health (CMV status not recorded). Some clones in this sample may be carry-over from other donors' samples. The specimen sequenced was PBMCs. The CDR3 sequence is CASSLTGGFGELFF. The CDR3 nucleotides read TGTGCCAGCAGTTTAACAGGGGGTTTTGGGGAGCTGTTTTTT.